Below, one T cell receptor (beta chain) is given with its context. Its antigen remains unidentified. Germline V gives CDR1 SGDLS, CDR2 YYNGEE. Trimming pared 3 bases from V and 1 base from J, leaving 13 bases between. The CDR3 spans 15 residues. The entry originates in a study of T cell responses to AZD1222 COVID-19 vaccine. Study-level points and caveats: Just a handful of AZD1222 recipients tested seropositive at baseline. Of spike-specific TCRs, nearly half reportedly target regions left unmutated in variants.

TCRdb keeps only in-frame clones here, not all; method: immunoSEQ multiplex PCR. The data hold approximately 100,000 clones, with roughly nine tenths observed a single time. The V and J genes are TRBV9 and TRBJ1-2; the D is unclear. The sequence was collected from an adult in good health. This material consisted of peripheral blood, taken on day 0 of MenACWY control vaccination. The CDR3 is CASSDVATGNYGYTF. The CDR3 bases are TGTGCCAGCAGCGACGTCGCTACGGGTAACTATGGCTACACCTTC.